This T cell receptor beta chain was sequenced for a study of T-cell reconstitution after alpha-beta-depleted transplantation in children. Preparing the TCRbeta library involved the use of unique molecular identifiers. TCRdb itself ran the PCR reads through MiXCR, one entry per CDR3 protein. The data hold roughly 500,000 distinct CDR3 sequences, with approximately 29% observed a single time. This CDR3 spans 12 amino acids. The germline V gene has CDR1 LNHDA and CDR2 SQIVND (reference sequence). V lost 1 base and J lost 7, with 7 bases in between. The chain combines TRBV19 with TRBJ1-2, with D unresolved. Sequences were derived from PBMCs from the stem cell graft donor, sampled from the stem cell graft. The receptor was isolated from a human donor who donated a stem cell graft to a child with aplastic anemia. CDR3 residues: CASSIGAAGYTF. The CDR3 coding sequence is TGTGCCAGTAGTATAGGGGCTGCTGGCTACACCTTC.